This TCR beta chain derives from a study of blood T cell repertoires in COVID-19. Clinical history as reported by participants underpinned cohort assignment. Produced via immunoSEQ multiplex PCR; TCRdb's table is partial and in-frame only. This table has hundreds of thousands of clones, approximately 90% appearing once. This receptor was taken from a young man who had recovered from COVID-19. Sequenced material: PBMCs or T cells enriched from blood (not recorded which).

The CDR3 loop reads CASSASSSNEQFF. The CDR3 DNA reads TGTGCCAGCAGTGCGTCCTCGAGCAATGAGCAGTTCTTC. The chain has TRBV6-4 and TRBJ2-1; D is undetermined. CDR3 size: 13 residues. Germline CDR1 MRHNA, CDR2 SNTAGT. Trimming removed 4 bases at V and 6 bases at J, with 10 bases between.